This is a list of T cell receptor beta chains from one sample in a study of metastatic and nonmetastatic thyroid tumors. TCRdb reanalyzed the PCR reads via MiXCR. The repertoire holds about 45,000 clones, with less than 5% as singletons. Sequenced sample: blood. These receptors originate from a female donor with papillary thyroid cancer or a benign thyroid nodule (not recorded which). Some clones in this sample may be carry-over from other donors' samples. The CDR3 runs from the conserved cysteine through the conserved F or W. The order of the fields is V gene, J gene, D gene, clone size, CDR3 protein, CDR3 DNA. The D gene is left open where the match is weak. Expanded clones are given a class, and other clones once, few, many or no size at all.

>TRBV19|TRBJ1-1|.|many
CASSFRSGTAYFMNTEAFF
TGTGCCAGTAGTTTCCGATCCGGGACTGCTTATTTTATGAACACTGAAGCTTTCTTT
>TRBV12-3/TRBV12-4|TRBJ1-5|.|many
CASSFSGQPQHF
TGTGCCAGCAGTTTTTCCGGACAGCCCCAGCATTTT
>TRBV5-1|TRBJ2-1|TRBD2|many
CASRTSGGSYNEQFF
TGCGCCAGCAGAACTAGCGGGGGCTCCTACAATGAGCAGTTCTTC
>TRBV6-1|TRBJ2-5|.|many
CASSPQPQETQYF
TGTGCCAGCAGTCCCCAGCCCCAAGAGACCCAGTACTTC
>TRBV4-2|TRBJ1-5|TRBD1|many
CASSQPDRDPVGPQHF
TGTGCCAGCAGCCAACCTGACAGGGATCCTGTGGGGCCCCAGCATTTT
>TRBV3-1|TRBJ2-3|TRBD2|.
CASSHGTSASAPTTSTDTQYF
TGTGCCAGCAGCCACGGGACTAGCGCAAGTGCCCCAACCACTAGCACAGATACGCAGTATTTT
>TRBV20-1|TRBJ2-3|.|.
CSANRPVQLVRGPPDTQYF
TGCAGTGCTAATCGTCCCGTGCAGCTCGTTCGCGGACCACCAGATACGCAGTATTTT
>TRBV5-4|TRBJ2-1|TRBD2|few
CASSFGTSGSNEQFF
TGTGCCAGCAGCTTTGGGACTAGCGGGAGCAATGAGCAGTTCTTC
>TRBV6-1|TRBJ2-5|.|many
CASGQSLRETQYF
TGTGCCAGCGGACAGTCTCTCCGGGAGACCCAGTACTTC
>TRBV25-1|TRBJ1-5|.|.
CASSDGAKGQPQHF
TGTGCCAGCAGTGACGGGGCAAAGGGTCAGCCCCAGCATTTT
>TRBV9|TRBJ2-5|.|many
CASSGSRGHRGQETQYF
TGTGCCAGCAGCGGAAGCAGGGGCCATCGGGGACAAGAGACCCAGTACTTC
>TRBV10-3|TRBJ2-3|TRBD2|many
CAISEGQREGTDTQYF
TGTGCCATCAGTGAGGGCCAGCGGGAGGGCACAGATACGCAGTATTTT
>TRBV20-1|TRBJ2-3|TRBD2|many
CSAYSSGSFGTDTQYF
TGCAGTGCATACTCTAGCGGGAGCTTTGGCACAGATACGCAGTATTTT
>TRBV9|TRBJ2-1|TRBD2|few
CASSVAGGANEQFF
TGTGCCAGCAGCGTAGCGGGAGGGGCCAATGAGCAGTTCTTC
>TRBV28|TRBJ2-7|.|.
CASGGTPRGYEQYF
TGTGCCAGCGGAGGGACGCCCAGGGGCTACGAGCAGTACTTC
>TRBV7-2|TRBJ2-3|.|few
CASTTGNTQYF
TGTGCCAGCACTACGGGGAATACGCAGTATTTT
>TRBV7-9|TRBJ1-2|.|many
CASRVQGNDGYTF
TGTGCCTCCCGCGTACAGGGAAATGATGGCTACACCTTC
>TRBV27|TRBJ1-2|TRBD1|.
CASNYSSTGDGYGYTF
TGTGCCAGCAATTATTCTTCAACAGGGGACGGATATGGCTACACCTTC
>TRBV12-3/TRBV12-4|TRBJ2-7|.|many
CASSLYVAEQYF
TGTGCCAGCAGTTTATACGTGGCCGAGCAGTACTTC
>TRBV28|TRBJ1-1|.|.
CASSHPRGKENTEAFF
TGTGCCAGCAGCCACCCAAGAGGAAAGGAGAACACTGAAGCTTTCTTT
>TRBV7-8|TRBJ2-7|TRBD2|many
CASSLRSSSGYSYEQYF
TGTGCCAGCAGCTTAAGGTCGTCTAGCGGATACTCCTACGAGCAGTACTTC
>TRBV6-2/TRBV6-3|TRBJ2-1|TRBD2|.
CASRTSGSYNEQFF
TGTGCCAGCAGAACTAGCGGGAGCTACAATGAGCAGTTCTTC